Listed below are T cell receptor beta chains from one sample, sequenced in a study of T cells after yellow fever vaccination. Using its own MiXCR run on the 5' RACE reads, TCRdb lists one record per CDR3 protein. The data contain about 300,000 distinct CDR3 sequences, roughly 6.8% of them singletons. The sample in question was PBMCs, obtained 35 to 50 days after the first yellow fever vaccination. All receptors come from a man aged 18 to 30 who received the YFV17D yellow fever vaccine. Each CDR3 is given with its conserved first and last residue. The order of the fields is V gene, J gene, clone size, D gene, CDR3 DNA, CDR3 protein. A D gene is named only where the DNA matches it firmly. Not all rows give a size; the values are once, few, many and, for expanded clones, a class.

TRBV7-8	TRBJ1-5	many	.	TGTGCCAGCAGCTTAGTCGATTACCAGCCCCAGCATTTT	CASSLVDYQPQHF
TRBV7-8	TRBJ1-5	few	TRBD1	TGTGCCAGCAGCCAGGGACAGGGGGCAATAGGTGAGCCCCAGCATTTT	CASSQGQGAIGEPQHF
TRBV11-1	TRBJ2-5	.	.	TGTGCCAGCAGCTTAAAAACAGGGTTTGAGACCCAGTACTTC	CASSLKTGFETQYF
TRBV30	TRBJ2-2	many	.	TGTGCCTGGAGTGCCCATACAAACACCGGGGAGCTGTTTTTT	CAWSAHTNTGELFF
TRBV3-1	TRBJ1-6	few	.	TGTGCCAGCAGCCAAAACTATAATTCACCCCTCCACTTT	CASSQNYNSPLHF
TRBV6-1	TRBJ2-1	few	TRBD1	TGTGCCAGCAGTAGGGACAGCGCGTACAATGAGCAGTTCTTC	CASSRDSAYNEQFF
TRBV19	TRBJ1-1	.	.	TGTGCCAGTAGTCCCCACCGGGGGAGCACTGAAGCTTTCTTT	CASSPHRGSTEAFF
TRBV5-1	TRBJ2-5	many	.	TGCGCCAGCAGCGACCGACACTTCAGTGAGACCCAGTACTTC	CASSDRHFSETQYF
TRBV7-8	TRBJ1-6	.	.	TGTGCCAGCAGCCACCAGGGCGAGCTTGGTAATTCACCCCTCCACTTT	CASSHQGELGNSPLHF
TRBV6-1	TRBJ1-2	many	TRBD1	TGTGCCAGCACTCCTCAGGGGGGTGGGCTAGGCTATGGCTACACCTTC	CASTPQGGGLGYGYTF
TRBV4-3	TRBJ2-7	many	.	TGCGCCAGCAGCGGCAGCATGGGCAGGGGTGCCGAGCAGTACTTC	CASSGSMGRGAEQYF
TRBV4-1	TRBJ1-4	.	TRBD1	TGCGCCAGCAGCCAAGGGGGACAGGGTCTCGGTAATGAAAAACTGTTTTTT	CASSQGGQGLGNEKLFF
TRBV7-9	TRBJ2-3	many	.	TGTGCCAGCAGCCCGGTTAGCACAGATACGCAGTATTTT	CASSPVSTDTQYF
TRBV27	TRBJ1-1	.	.	TGTGCCAGCAGTTCCCCCCTCGACAGCCCGACCGAAGCTTTCTTT	CASSSPLDSPTEAFF
TRBV19	TRBJ1-5	.	.	TGTGCCAGTAATCTGGGCCATCAGCCCCAGCATTTT	CASNLGHQPQHF
TRBV3-1	TRBJ2-5	.	.	TGTGCCAGCAGCCCTCACTCCGGGGTAGCGGACCGGCAAGAGACCCAGTACTTC	CASSPHSGVADRQETQYF
TRBV7-9	TRBJ2-7	few	TRBD2	TGTGCCAGCAGCCCAGGGGACGCGGGGGGCTACGAGCAGTACTTC	CASSPGDAGGYEQYF
TRBV6-2/TRBV6-3	TRBJ2-1	few	TRBD2	TGTGCCAGCAGTTACGGTCAGCGGGGGTTCCCCTACAATGAGCAGTTCTTC	CASSYGQRGFPYNEQFF
TRBV12-3/TRBV12-4	TRBJ2-1	few	.	TGTGCCAGCGGCGAGCCCAGGACGGCGAGCTCCTACAATGAGCAGTTCTTC	CASGEPRTASSYNEQFF
TRBV4-1	TRBJ1-4	few	TRBD1	TGCGCCAGCAGCCAAACCGGGACAGCCGAAAAACTGTTTTTT	CASSQTGTAEKLFF
TRBV3-1	TRBJ2-7	few	TRBD2	TGTGCCAGCAGCCAAGATTCCGGGCGGGGGGGCGTTTACGAGCAGTACTTC	CASSQDSGRGGVYEQYF
TRBV5-4	TRBJ2-7	few	TRBD2	TGTGCCAGCAGCTTGGGGGTAGCGGGCTCCTACGAGCAGTACTTC	CASSLGVAGSYEQYF
TRBV9	TRBJ1-1	.	.	TGTGCCAGCAGCTCTCGGTCAGGGTGGGGGGACACTGAAGCTTTCTTT	CASSSRSGWGDTEAFF
TRBV7-8	TRBJ2-7	few	TRBD2	TGTGCCAGCACCCGAATAGCGGGGGGTGACGGGCAGTACTTC	CASTRIAGGDGQYF
TRBV6-5	TRBJ2-1	.	.	TGTGCCAGCAGTTACTCGCTTCCTCCCTACAATGAGCAGTTCTTC	CASSYSLPPYNEQFF
TRBV7-3	TRBJ2-5	.	.	TGTGCCAGCAGCTCCGGATTGGGGGGCCCCCAAGAGACCCAGTACTTC	CASSSGLGGPQETQYF
TRBV6-1	TRBJ1-5	.	TRBD1	TGTGCCAGCAGTGACGGACAGGGGTCTCCCTATAGCAATCAGCCCCAGCATTTT	CASSDGQGSPYSNQPQHF
TRBV5-4	TRBJ2-4	.	.	TGTGCCAGCAGCCCCCGAGGCGGCCAAAACATTCAGTACTTC	CASSPRGGQNIQYF
TRBV6-1	TRBJ2-3	many	TRBD1	TGTGCCAGCAGTCAACGGGACAGGGGCACAGATACGCAGTATTTT	CASSQRDRGTDTQYF
TRBV3-1	TRBJ2-5	few	.	TGTGCCAGCAGCCAAAGGATAGTCCAGTACTTC	CASSQRIVQYF
TRBV27	TRBJ2-3	.	TRBD2	TGTGCCAGCAGTTCTCAGAATGGGCGGGGGACAGATACGCAGTATTTT	CASSSQNGRGTDTQYF
TRBV4-1	TRBJ1-1	few	.	TGCGCCAGCAGCCAATCTGCAGAGATGAACACTGAAGCTTTCTTT	CASSQSAEMNTEAFF
TRBV18	TRBJ2-1	many	.	TGTGCCAGCTCACAAAACACAGGGATCTACAATGAGCAGTTCTTC	CASSQNTGIYNEQFF
TRBV3-1	TRBJ1-2	many	TRBD1	TGTGCCAGCAGCCAAGCGACAGGGGTAGTATACACCTTC	CASSQATGVVYTF
TRBV4-3	TRBJ1-1	many	.	TGCGCCAGCAGCCAAGATGGGGACGGGAACACTGAAGCTTTCTTT	CASSQDGDGNTEAFF
TRBV9	TRBJ1-2	few	TRBD1	TGTGCCAGCAGCATAGGACAGGGGTCCAGTGGCTACACCTTC	CASSIGQGSSGYTF
TRBV7-9	TRBJ1-3	few	.	TGTGCCAGCAGCTTAGCGCGACCCCTCTCTGGAAACACCATATATTTT	CASSLARPLSGNTIYF
TRBV4-1	TRBJ2-5	many	.	TGCGCCAGCAGCCAAGAATTCGGGTCGGCCGGTAAGACCCAGTACTTC	CASSQEFGSAGKTQYF
TRBV12-3/TRBV12-4	TRBJ2-1	many	TRBD2	TGTGCCAGCAGTTTAGCCCGGGCTAGCGGGGGGGTTAACTACAATGAGCAGTTCTTC	CASSLARASGGVNYNEQFF
TRBV7-9	TRBJ2-2	.	.	TGTGCCAGCATCCCAAGTGGGGCCACGAACACCGGGGAGCTGTTTTTT	CASIPSGATNTGELFF
TRBV12-3/TRBV12-4	TRBJ1-1	few	.	TGTGCCAGCAGTTTGGGCAGGGGACAAATGGCTTTCTTT	CASSLGRGQMAFF
TRBV6-1	TRBJ2-1	few	TRBD2	TGTGCCAGCATCGCGGGGGGCCCCCCGGCGAATGAGCAGTTCTTC	CASIAGGPPANEQFF
TRBV6-2/TRBV6-3	TRBJ1-1	few	.	TGTGCCAGCAGCAACTTGGGACATTCGAACACTGAAGCTTTCTTT	CASSNLGHSNTEAFF
TRBV7-8	TRBJ2-2	few	.	TGTGCCAGCAGCTGGGGGACACTGAACACCGGGGAGCTGTTTTTT	CASSWGTLNTGELFF
TRBV20-1	TRBJ1-6	few	.	TGCAGTGCAAGGCCCAGGGCCATCAGCTCCTATAATTCACCCCTCCACTTT	CSARPRAISSYNSPLHF
TRBV28	TRBJ1-5	.	TRBD1	TGTGCCAGCAGTTTAGGGACAGTTAGCAATCAGCCCCAGCATTTT	CASSLGTVSNQPQHF
TRBV29-1	TRBJ1-1	many	TRBD1	TGCAGCGTTGTACTTCTACAGGGGGCCACTGAAGCTTTCTTT	CSVVLLQGATEAFF
TRBV10-3	TRBJ2-3	.	.	TGTGCCATCAGTGAGCCCAGGACCTCAGATACGCAGTATTTT	CAISEPRTSDTQYF
TRBV11-1	TRBJ2-2	few	.	TGTGCCAGCAGCCGTAGGACAGCCGGGGAGCTGTTTTTT	CASSRRTAGELFF
TRBV18	TRBJ2-3	few	.	TGTGCCAGCGGAAGGGAAACAGATACGCAGTATTTT	CASGRETDTQYF
TRBV5-5	TRBJ1-1	many	.	TGTGCCAGCAGCTCCCCCAACACTGAAGCTTTCTTT	CASSSPNTEAFF
TRBV10-3	TRBJ2-1	many	TRBD2	TGTGCCATCAGTGATCTAGCGGGCAATGAGCAGTTCTTC	CAISDLAGNEQFF
TRBV4-1	TRBJ2-1	few	TRBD2	TGCGCCAGCAGCCAAGATCACCCAGCTAGCGGGGCTCCTAAGGAGTTCTTC	CASSQDHPASGAPKEFF
TRBV6-1	TRBJ1-1	few	TRBD1	TGTGCCAGCATCCAGGGGGAGGACACTGAAGCTTTCTTT	CASIQGEDTEAFF